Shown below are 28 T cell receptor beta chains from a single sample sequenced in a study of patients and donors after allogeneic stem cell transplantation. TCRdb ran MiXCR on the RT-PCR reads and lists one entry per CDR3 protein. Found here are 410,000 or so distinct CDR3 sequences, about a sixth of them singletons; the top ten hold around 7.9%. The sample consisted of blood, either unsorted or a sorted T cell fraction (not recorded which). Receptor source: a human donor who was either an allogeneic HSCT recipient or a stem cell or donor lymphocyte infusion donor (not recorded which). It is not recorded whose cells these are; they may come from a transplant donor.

In nucleotides, the CDR3 is TGCGCCAGCAGCTTGGCTCAGGGGGGATGGGACACTGAAGCTTTCTTT. Protein product: CASSLAQGGWDTEAFF. The chain has TRBV5-1 and TRBJ1-1; 7 bases are a match to TRBD1. J was trimmed by 3 bases and V by 0 bases; bases with no gene match: 8. CDR1 and CDR2 (germline): SGHRS, YFSETQ. The CDR3 contains 16 residues.

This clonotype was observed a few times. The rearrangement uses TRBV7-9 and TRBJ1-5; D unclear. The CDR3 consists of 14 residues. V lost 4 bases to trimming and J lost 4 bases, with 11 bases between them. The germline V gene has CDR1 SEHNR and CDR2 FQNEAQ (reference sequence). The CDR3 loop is CASSSVGQNQPQHF. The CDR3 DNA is TGTGCCAGCAGCTCGGTCGGGCAGAATCAGCCCCAGCATTTT.

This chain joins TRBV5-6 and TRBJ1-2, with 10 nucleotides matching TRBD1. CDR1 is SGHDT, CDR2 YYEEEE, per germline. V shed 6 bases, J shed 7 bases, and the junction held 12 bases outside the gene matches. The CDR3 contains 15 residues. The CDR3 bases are TGTGCCAGCACTCTTCGAGCGACAGGGGGCTTTGGCTACACCTTC. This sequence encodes CASTLRATGGFGYTF.

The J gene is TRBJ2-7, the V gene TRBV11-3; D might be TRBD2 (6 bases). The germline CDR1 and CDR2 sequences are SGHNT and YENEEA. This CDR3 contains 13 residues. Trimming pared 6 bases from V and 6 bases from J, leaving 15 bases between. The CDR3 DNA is TGTGCCAGCAGTTCTGGTGGGGGACTCGAGCAGTACTTC. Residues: CASSSGGGLEQYF.

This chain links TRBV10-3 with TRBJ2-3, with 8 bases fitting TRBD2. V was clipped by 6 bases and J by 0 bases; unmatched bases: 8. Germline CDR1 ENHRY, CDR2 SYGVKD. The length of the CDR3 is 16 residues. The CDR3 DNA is TGTGCCATCAGACCTGTAGCGGGGATTAGCACAGATACGCAGTATTTT. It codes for CAIRPVAGISTDTQYF.

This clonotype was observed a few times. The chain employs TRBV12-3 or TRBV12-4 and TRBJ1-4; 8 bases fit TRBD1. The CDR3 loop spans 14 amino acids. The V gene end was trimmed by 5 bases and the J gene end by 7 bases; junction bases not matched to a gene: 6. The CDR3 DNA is TGTGCCAGCAGTAGGACAGGGATGGGTGAAAAACTGTTTTTT. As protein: CASSRTGMGEKLFF.

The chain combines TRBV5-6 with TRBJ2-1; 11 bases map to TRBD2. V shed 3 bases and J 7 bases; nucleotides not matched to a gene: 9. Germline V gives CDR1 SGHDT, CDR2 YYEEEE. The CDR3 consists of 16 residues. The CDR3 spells CASSYPQLAGVNEQFF. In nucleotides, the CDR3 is TGTGCCAGCAGCTACCCCCAACTAGCGGGAGTAAATGAGCAGTTCTTC.

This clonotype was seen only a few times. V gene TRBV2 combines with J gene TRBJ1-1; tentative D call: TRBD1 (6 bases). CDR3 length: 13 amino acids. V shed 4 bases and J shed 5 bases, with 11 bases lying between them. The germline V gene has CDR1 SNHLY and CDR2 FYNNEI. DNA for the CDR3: TGTGCCAGCAGTGTACAGGGAAAGACTGAAGCTTTCTTT. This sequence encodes CASSVQGKTEAFF.

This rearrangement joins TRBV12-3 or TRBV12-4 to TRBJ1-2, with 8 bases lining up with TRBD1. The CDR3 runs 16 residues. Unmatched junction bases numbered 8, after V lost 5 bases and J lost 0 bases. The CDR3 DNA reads TGTGCCAGCAGTACCGCACGACAGGGGTCTAACTATGGCTACACCTTC. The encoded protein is CASSTARQGSNYGYTF.

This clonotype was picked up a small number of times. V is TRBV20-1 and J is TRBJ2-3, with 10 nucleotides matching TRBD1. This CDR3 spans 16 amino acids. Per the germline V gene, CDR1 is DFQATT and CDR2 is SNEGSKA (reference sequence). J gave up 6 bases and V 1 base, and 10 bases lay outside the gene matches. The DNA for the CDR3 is TGCAGTGCTAGAGGGGGGAGACAGGGGGCAGGGGATACGCAGTATTTT. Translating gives CSARGGRQGAGDTQYF.

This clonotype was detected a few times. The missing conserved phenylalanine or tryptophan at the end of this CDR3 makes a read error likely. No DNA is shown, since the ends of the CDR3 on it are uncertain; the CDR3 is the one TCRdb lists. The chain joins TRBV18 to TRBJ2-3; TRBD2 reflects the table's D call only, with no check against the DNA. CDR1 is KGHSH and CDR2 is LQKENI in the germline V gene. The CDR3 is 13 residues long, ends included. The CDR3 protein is CASSLGLSGPESL.

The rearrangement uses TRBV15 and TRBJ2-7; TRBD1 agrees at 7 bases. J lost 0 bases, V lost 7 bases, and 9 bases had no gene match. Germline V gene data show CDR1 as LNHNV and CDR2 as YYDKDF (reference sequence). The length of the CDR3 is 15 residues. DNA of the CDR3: TGTGCCACCAACCGATCGACAGGGTTCTCCTACGAGCAGTACTTC. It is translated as CATNRSTGFSYEQYF.

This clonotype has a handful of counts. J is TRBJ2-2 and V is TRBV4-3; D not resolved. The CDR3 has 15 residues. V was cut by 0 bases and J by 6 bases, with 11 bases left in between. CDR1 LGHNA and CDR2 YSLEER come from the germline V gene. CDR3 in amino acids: CASSQESVEPGELFF. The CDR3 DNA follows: TGCGCCAGCAGCCAAGAGAGCGTTGAACCCGGGGAGCTGTTTTTT.

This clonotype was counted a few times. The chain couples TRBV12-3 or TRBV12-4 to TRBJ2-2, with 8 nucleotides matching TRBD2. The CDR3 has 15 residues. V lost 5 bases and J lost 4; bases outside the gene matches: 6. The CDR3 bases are TGTGCCAGCAGTCGGGGGGGAGTGCCCACCGGGGAGCTGTTTTTT. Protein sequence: CASSRGGVPTGELFF.

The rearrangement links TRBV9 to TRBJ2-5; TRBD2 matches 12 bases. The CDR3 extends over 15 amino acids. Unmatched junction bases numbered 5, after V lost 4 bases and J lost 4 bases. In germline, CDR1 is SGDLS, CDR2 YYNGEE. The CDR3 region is CASSMTSGGAETQYF. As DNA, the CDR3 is TGTGCCAGCAGCATGACTAGCGGGGGTGCAGAGACCCAGTACTTC. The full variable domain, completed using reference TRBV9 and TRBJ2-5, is DSGVTQTPKHLITATGQRVTLRCSPRSGDLSVYWYQQSLDQGLQFLIQYYNGEERAKGNILERFSAQQFPDLHSELNLSSLELGDSALYFCASSMTSGGAETQYFGPGTRLLVL.

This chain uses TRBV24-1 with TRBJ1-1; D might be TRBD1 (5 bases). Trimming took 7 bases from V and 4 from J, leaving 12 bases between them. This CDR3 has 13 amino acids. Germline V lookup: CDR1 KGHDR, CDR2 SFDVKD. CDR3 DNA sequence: TGTGCCACCAGGGGACCTGAGGGCACTGAAGCTTTCTTT. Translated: CATRGPEGTEAFF.

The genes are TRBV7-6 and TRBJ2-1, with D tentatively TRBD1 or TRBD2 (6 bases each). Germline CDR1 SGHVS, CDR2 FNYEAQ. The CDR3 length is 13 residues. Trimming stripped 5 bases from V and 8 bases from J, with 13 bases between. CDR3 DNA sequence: TGTGCCAGCAGCACCTGGAGGGGGGATGAGCAGTTCTTC. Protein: CASSTWRGDEQFF.

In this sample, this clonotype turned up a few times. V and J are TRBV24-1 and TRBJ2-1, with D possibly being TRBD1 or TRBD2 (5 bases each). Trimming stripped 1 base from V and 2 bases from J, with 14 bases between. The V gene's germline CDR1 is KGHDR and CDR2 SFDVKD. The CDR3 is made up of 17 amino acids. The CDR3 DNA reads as TGTGCCACCAGTGATTTACCCCCTGGGGGTACCTACAATGAGCAGTTCTTC. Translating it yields CATSDLPPGGTYNEQFF.

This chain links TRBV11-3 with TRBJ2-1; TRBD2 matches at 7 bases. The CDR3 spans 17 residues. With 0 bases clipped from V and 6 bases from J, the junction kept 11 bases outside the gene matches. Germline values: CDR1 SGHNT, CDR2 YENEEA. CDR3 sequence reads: CASSLDTHWGRANEQFF. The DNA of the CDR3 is TGTGCCAGCAGCTTAGATACCCACTGGGGGAGGGCCAATGAGCAGTTCTTC.

The CDR3 DNA follows: TGTGCCAGTAGTATCGATTCAACTAATGAAAAACTGTTTTTT. Translated: CASSIDSTNEKLFF. The chain uses TRBV19 and TRBJ1-4; the D is unclear. Trimming removed 3 bases from V and 0 bases from J, with 5 bases in between. The germline V gene has CDR1 LNHDA and CDR2 SQIVND (reference sequence). CDR3 size: 14 residues.

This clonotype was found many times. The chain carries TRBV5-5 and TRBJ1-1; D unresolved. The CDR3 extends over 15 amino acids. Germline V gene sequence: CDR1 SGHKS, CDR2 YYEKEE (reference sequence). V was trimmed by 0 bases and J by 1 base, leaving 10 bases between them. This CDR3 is CASSLARRQNTEAFF. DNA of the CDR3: TGTGCCAGCAGCTTGGCGAGACGGCAGAACACTGAAGCTTTCTTT.

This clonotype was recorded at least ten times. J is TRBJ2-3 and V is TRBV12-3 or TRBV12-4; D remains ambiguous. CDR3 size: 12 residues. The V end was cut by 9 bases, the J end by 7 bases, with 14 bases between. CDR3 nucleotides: TGTGCCAGTGGGATGAGTTCGAATACGCAGTATTTT. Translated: CASGMSSNTQYF.

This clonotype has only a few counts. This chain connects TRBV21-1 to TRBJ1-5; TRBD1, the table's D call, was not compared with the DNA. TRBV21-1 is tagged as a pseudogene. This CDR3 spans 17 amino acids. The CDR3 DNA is TGTGCCAGCAGCACGGGACAGGGAACAACAAGCAATCAGCCCCAGCATTTT. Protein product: CASSTGQGTTSNQPQHF.

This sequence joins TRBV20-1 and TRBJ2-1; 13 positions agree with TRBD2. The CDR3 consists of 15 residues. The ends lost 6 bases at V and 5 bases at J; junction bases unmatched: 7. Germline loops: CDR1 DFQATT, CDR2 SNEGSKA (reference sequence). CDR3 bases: TGCAGTGCCTACTCCGGGACTAGCGGGAACAATGAGCAGTTCTTC. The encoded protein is CSAYSGTSGNNEQFF.

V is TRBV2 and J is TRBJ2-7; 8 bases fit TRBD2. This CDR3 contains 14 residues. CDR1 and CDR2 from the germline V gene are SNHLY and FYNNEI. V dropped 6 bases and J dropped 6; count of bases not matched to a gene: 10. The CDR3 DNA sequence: TGTGCCAGCAGCCCCCCGGGACTAGGGCTCGAGCAGTACTTC. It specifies CASSPPGLGLEQYF.

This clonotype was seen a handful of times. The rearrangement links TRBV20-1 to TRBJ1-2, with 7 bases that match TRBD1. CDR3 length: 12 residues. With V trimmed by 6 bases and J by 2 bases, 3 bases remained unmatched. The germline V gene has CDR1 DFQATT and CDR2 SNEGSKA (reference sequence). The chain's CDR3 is CSATRGNYGYTF. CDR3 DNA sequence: TGCAGTGCGACCAGGGGGAACTATGGCTACACCTTC.

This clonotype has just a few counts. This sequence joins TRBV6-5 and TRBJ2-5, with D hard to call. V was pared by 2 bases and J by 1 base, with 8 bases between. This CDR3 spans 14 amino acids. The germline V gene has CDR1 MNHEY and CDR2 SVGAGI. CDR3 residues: CASSYRAAQETQYF. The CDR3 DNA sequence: TGTGCCAGCAGTTACCGCGCAGCCCAAGAGACCCAGTACTTC.

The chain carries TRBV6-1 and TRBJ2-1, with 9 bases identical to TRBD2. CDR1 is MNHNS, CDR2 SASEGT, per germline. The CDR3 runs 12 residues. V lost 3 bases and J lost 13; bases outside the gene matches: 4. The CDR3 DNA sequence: TGTGCCAGCAGTGAGAGGCGGGGGGGACAGTTCTTC. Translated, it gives CASSERRGGQFF.